This T cell receptor beta chain emerged from a study of T cell responses to AZD1222 COVID-19 vaccine. This clone is a singleton in its sample. The antigen is unknown. The table came from immunoSEQ multiplex PCR; TCRdb's copy has only in-frame clones and leaves some out. The sample shows around 78,000 clones, about nine tenths of them seen only once. The study, taken as a whole, reports: Most donors were white British, females outnumbered males, and clonal diversity was possibly underestimated. Only five or six individuals given AZD1222 were seropositive at baseline.

The receptor was isolated from an adult in good health. This sample comprised peripheral blood, obtained on day 0 of MenACWY control vaccination.

The chain's CDR3 is CASRPGISYNEQFF. CDR3 sequence (DNA): TGTGCCAGCAGACCCGGGATCTCCTACAATGAGCAGTTCTTC. This chain links TRBV25-1 with TRBJ2-1; a weak D match, TRBD2 (5 bases). The CDR3 length is 14 residues. Per the germline V gene, CDR1 is MGHDK and CDR2 is SYGVNS. V was cut by 6 bases and J by 0 bases, with 9 bases left in between. The variable domain in full, completed from reference TRBV25-1 and TRBJ2-1, reads EADIYQTPRYLVIGTGKKITLECSQTMGHDKMYWYQQDPGMELHLIHYSYGVNSTEKGDLSSESTVSRIRTEHFPLTLESARPSHTSQYLCASRPGISYNEQFFGPGTRLTVL.